This T cell receptor beta chain was recovered during a study of vaccination effects on CD4 cells after COVID-19. Clones were sequenced by immunoSEQ multiplex PCR, and TCRdb holds only the in-frame ones, with some missing. Here the sample spans 26,000 or so clones, roughly 73% being singletons. Expansion with viral peptide pools was applied to antigen-specific CD4+ T cells by the ViraFEST assay prior to sequencing. The culture ran for 10 days before CD4+ T cells were isolated. Nucleocapsid antibodies were negative in the vaccine recipients, who had never had SARS-CoV-2 infection. General observations from the study: Clones arising from infection and from vaccination showed marked clonal contraction late after vaccination.

Unmatched junction bases numbered 7, after V lost 5 bases and J lost 0 bases. The CDR3 runs to 16 residues. CDR1 MRHNA and CDR2 SNTAGT come from the germline V gene. With regard to this clone: The antigen remains undetermined.

The clonotype originates from a human donor who received a COVID-19 vaccine. The rearrangement joins TRBV6-4 to TRBJ2-1, with 7 bases that match TRBD1. Specimen: CD4+ T cells from PBMCs cultured with HCoV-NL63 spike peptides, collected before COVID-19 vaccination. The CDR3 loop is CASSPTNRGSYNEQFF. The CDR3 DNA reads TGTGCCAGCAGTCCTACCAACAGGGGCTCCTACAATGAGCAGTTCTTC.